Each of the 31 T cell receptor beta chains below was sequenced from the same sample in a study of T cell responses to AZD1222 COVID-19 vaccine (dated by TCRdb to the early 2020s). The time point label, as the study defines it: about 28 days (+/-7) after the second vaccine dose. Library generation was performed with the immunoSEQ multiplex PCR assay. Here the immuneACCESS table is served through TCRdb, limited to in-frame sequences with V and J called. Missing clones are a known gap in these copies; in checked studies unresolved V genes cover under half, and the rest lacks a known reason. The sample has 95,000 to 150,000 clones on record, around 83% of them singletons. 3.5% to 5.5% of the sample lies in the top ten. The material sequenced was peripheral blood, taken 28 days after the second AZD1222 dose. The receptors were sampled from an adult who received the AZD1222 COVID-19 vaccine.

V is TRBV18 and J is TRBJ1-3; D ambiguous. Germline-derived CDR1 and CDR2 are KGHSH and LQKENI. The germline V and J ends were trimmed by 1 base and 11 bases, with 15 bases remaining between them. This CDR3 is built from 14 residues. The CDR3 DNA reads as TGTGCCAGCTCACCACTAGGGCAAACGTTCGCCATATATTTT. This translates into CASSPLGQTFAIYF.

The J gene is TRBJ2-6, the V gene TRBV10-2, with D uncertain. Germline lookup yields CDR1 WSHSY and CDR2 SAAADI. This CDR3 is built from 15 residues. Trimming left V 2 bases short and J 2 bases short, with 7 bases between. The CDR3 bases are TGCGCCAGCAGTGAGCTTACAACTGGGGCCAACGTCCTGACTTTC. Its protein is CASSELTTGANVLTF.

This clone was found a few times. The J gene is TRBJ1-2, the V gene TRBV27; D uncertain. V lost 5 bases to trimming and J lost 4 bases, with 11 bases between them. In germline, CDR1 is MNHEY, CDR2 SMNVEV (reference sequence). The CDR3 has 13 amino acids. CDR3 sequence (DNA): TGTGCCAGCAGTCCCCAAGCGGGCTATGGCTACACCTTC. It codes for CASSPQAGYGYTF.

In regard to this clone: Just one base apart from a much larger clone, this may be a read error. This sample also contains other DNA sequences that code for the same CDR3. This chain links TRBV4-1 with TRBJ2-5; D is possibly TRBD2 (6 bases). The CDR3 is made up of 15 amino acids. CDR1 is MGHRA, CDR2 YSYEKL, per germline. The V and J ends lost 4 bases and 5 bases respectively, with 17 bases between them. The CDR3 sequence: CASSPTTGGSETQYF. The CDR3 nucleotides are TGCGCCAGCAGCCCCACGACCGGGGGTAGTGAGACCCAGTACTTC.

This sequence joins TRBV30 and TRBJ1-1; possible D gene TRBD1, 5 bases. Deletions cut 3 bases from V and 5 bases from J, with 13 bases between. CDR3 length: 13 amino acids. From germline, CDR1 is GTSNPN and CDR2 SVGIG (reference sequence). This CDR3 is CAWSLQGWTEAFF. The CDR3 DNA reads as TGTGCCTGGAGCCTCCAGGGCTGGACTGAAGCTTTCTTT.

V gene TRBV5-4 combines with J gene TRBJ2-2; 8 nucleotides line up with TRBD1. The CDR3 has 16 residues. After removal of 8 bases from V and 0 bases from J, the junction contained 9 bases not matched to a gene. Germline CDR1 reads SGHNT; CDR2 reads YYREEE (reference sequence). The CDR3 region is CASRAPGQANTGELFF. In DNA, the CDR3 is TGTGCCAGTAGGGCCCCGGGACAGGCGAACACCGGGGAGCTGTTTTTT.

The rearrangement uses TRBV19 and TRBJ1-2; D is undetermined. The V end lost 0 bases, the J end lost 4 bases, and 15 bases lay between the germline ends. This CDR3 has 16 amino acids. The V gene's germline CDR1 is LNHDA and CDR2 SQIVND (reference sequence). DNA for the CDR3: TGTGCCAGTAGTATAGATAGGTTGGACGGTTCCTATGGCTACACCTTC. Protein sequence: CASSIDRLDGSYGYTF.

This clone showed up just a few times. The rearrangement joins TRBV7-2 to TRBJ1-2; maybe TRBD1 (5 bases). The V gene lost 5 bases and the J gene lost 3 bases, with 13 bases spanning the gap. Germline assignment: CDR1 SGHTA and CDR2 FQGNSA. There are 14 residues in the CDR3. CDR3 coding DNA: TGTGCCAGCAGCACGTCCGGGACTTACTATGGCTACACCTTC. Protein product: CASSTSGTYYGYTF.

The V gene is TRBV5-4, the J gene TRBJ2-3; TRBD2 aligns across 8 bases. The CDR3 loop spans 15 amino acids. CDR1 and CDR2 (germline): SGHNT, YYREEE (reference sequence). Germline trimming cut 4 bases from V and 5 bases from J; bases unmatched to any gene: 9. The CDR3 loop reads CASSPGGAGVDTQYF. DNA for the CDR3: TGTGCCAGCAGCCCCGGGGGAGCGGGGGTAGATACGCAGTATTTT.

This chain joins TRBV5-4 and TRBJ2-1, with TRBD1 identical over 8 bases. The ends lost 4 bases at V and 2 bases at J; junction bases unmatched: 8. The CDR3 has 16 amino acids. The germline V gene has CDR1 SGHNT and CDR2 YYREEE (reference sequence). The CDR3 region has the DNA TGTGCCAGCAGCCCTACCACAGGGGGACCCTACAATGAGCAGTTCTTC. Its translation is CASSPTTGGPYNEQFF.

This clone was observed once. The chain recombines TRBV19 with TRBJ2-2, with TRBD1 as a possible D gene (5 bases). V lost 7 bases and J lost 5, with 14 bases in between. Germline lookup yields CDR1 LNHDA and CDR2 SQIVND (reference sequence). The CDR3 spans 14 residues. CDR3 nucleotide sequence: TGTGCCAGTAAAGGCGGACATCGGACCGGGGAGCTGTTTTTT. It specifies CASKGGHRTGELFF.

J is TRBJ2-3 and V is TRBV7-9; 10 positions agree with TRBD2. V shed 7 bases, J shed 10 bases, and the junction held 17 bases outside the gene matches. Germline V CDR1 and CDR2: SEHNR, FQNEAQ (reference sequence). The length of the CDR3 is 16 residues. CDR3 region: CASTLYGASGGFAQYF. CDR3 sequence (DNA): TGTGCCAGCACCCTTTATGGCGCTAGCGGGGGTTTTGCGCAGTATTTT. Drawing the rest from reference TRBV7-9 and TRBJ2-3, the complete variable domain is DTGVSQNPRHKITKRGQNVTFRCDPISEHNRLYWYRQTLGQGPEFLTYFQNEAQLEKSRLLSDRFSAERPKGSFSTLEIQRTEQGDSAMYLCASTLYGASGGFAQYFGPGTRLTVL.

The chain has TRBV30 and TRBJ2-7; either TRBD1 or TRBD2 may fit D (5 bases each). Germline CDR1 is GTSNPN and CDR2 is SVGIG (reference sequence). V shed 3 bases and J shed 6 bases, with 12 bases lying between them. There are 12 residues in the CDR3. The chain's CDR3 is CAWRGDRSEQYF. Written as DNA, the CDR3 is TGTGCCTGGAGGGGGGACCGTAGCGAGCAGTACTTC.

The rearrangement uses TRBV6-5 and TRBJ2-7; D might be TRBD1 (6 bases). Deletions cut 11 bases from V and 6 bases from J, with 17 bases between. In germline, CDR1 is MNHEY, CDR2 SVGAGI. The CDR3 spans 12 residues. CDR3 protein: CAAHRELGEQYF. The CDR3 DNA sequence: TGTGCCGCCCACAGGGAATTGGGCGAGCAGTACTTC.

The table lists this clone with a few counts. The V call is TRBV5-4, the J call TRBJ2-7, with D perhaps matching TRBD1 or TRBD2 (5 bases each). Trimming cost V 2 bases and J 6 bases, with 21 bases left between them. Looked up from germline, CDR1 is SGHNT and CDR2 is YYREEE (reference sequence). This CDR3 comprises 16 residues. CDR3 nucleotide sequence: TGTGCCAGCAGCTTCCAAGGGCAGGGCCCTCGGGGCGAGCAGTACTTC. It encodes CASSFQGQGPRGEQYF.

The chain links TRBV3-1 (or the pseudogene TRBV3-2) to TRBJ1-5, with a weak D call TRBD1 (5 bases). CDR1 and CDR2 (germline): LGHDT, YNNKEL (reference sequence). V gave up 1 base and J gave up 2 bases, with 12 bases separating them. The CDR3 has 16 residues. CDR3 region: CASSQAPPGGNQPQHF. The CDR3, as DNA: TGTGCCAGCAGCCAAGCGCCCCCGGGGGGCAATCAGCCCCAGCATTTT.

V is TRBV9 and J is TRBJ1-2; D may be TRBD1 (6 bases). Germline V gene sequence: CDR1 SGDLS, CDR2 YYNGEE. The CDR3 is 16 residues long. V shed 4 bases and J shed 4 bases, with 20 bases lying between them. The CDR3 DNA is TGTGCCAGCAGCCCAGAGGGGGAGCCCTCCCTCTATGGCTACACCTTC. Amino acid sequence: CASSPEGEPSLYGYTF.

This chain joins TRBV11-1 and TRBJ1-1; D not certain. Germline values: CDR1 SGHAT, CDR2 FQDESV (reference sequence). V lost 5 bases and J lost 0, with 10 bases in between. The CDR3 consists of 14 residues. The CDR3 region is CASSQKTMNTEAFF. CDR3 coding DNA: TGTGCCAGCAGCCAAAAGACTATGAACACTGAAGCTTTCTTT.

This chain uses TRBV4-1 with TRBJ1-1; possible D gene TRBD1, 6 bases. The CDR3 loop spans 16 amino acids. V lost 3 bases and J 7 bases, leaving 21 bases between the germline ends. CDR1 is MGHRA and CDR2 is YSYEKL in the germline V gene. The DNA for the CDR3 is TGCGCCAGCAGCCAGACTGACAACAGGGCTGGAGGTGAAGCTTTCTTT. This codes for CASSQTDNRAGGEAFF.

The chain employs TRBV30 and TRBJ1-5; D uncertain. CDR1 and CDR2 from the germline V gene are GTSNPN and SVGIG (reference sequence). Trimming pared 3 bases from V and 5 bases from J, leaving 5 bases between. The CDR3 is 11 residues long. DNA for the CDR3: TGTGCCTGGAGCTTGGATCAGCCCCAGCATTTT. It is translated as CAWSLDQPQHF.

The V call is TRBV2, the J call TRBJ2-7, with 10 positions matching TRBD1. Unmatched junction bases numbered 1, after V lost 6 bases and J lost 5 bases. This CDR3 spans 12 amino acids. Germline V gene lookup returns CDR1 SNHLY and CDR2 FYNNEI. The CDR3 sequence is CASRGQGDEQYF. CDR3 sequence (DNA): TGTGCCAGCAGAGGACAGGGGGACGAGCAGTACTTC. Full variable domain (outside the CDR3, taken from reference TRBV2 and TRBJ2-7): EPEVTQTPSHQVTQMGQEVILRCVPISNHLYFYWYRQILGQKVEFLVSFYNNEISEKSEIFDDQFSVERPDGSNFTLKIRSTKLEDSAMYFCASRGQGDEQYFGPGTRLTVT.

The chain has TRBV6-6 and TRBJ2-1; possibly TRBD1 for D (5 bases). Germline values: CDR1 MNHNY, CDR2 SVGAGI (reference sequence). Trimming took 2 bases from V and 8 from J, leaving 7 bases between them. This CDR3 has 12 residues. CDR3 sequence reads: CASSYPRDEQFF. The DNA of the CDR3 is TGTGCCAGCAGTTACCCCAGGGATGAGCAGTTCTTC.

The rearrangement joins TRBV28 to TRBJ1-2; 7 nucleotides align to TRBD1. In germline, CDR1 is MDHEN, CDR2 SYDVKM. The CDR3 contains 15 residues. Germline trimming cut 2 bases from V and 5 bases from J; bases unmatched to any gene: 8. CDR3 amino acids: CASSLDPTGRYGYTF. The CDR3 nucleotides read TGTGCCAGCAGTTTAGATCCGACAGGGAGATATGGCTACACCTTC.

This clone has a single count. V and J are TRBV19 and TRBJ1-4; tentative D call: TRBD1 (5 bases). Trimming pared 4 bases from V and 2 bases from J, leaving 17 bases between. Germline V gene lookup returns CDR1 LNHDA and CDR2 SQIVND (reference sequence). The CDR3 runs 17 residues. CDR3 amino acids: CASSRGYPATTNEKLFF. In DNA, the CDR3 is TGTGCCAGTAGTAGGGGGTACCCTGCGACGACTAATGAAAAACTGTTTTTT.

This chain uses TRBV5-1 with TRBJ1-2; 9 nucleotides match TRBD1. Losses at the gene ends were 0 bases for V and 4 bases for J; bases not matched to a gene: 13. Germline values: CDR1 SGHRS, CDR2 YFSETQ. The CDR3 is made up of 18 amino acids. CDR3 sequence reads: CASSLGRGDRAAVYGYTF. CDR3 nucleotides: TGCGCCAGCAGCTTGGGGAGGGGGGACAGGGCCGCGGTCTATGGCTACACCTTC.

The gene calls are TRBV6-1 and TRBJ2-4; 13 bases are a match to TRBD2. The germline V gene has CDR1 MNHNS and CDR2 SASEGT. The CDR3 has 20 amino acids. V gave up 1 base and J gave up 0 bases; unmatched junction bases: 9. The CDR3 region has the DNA TGTGCCAGCAGTGAAGGCCGACTAGCGGGGGGATCTATAGCCAAAAACATTCAGTACTTC. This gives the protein CASSEGRLAGGSIAKNIQYF.

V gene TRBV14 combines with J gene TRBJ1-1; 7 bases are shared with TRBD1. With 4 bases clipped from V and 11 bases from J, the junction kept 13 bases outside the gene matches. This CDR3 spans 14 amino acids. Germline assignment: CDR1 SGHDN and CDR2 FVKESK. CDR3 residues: CASSLTGAWGRAFF. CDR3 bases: TGTGCCAGCAGCCTAACAGGGGCCTGGGGCAGGGCTTTCTTT.

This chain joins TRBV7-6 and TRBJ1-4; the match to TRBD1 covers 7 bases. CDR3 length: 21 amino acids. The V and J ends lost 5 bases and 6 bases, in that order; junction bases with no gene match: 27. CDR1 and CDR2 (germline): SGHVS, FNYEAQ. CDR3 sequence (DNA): TGTGCCAGCAGCCCTCGACAGGGAGCGGTCGTTGTGGCGCGTTTATATGAAAAACTGTTTTTT. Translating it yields CASSPRQGAVVVARLYEKLFF.

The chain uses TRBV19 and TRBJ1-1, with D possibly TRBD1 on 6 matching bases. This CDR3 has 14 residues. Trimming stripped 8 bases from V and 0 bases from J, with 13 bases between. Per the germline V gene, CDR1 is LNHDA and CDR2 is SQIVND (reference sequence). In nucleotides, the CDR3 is TGTGCCAGTTCCAGCAGGGACATGAACACTGAAGCTTTCTTT. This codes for CASSSRDMNTEAFF.

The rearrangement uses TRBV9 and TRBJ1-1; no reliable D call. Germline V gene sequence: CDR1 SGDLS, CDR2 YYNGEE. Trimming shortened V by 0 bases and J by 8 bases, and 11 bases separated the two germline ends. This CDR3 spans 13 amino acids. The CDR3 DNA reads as TGTGCCAGCAGCGTAGATGGGGTGGAGGAAGCTTTCTTT. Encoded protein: CASSVDGVEEAFF.

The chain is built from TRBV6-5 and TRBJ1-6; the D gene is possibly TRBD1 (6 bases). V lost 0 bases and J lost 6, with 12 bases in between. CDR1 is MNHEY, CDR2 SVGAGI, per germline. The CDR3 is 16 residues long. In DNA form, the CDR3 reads TGTGCCAGCAGTTACTCGAACAGGGTGGGTAATTCACCCCTCCACTTT. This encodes CASSYSNRVGNSPLHF.